Listed below are T cell receptor beta chains from one sample, sequenced in a study of T cells in Graves' hyperthyroidism and ophthalmopathy. TCRdb called the multiplex PCR reads again in MiXCR, with one record for every CDR3 protein. The data show about 520,000 distinct CDR3 sequences, about 24% seen once. Sequenced sample: blood. These receptors were obtained from a woman under 40 with Graves' ophthalmopathy. Both conserved end residues are part of each CDR3. D genes are given only for firm matches. A row's size may be missing; if present it is once, few, many or a size class.

>TRBV5-1|many|TRBJ2-7|TRBD1
TGCGCCAGCAGAGGACAGGACTCCTACGAGCAGTACTTC
CASRGQDSYEQYF
>TRBV28|.|TRBJ1-2|.
TGTGCCAGCAGTTTCCGACCGGGGGGCTACACCTTC
CASSFRPGGYTF
>TRBV9|.|TRBJ2-2|.
TGTGCCAGCAGCAGGAGTAGGACCGGGGAGCTGTTTTTT
CASSRSRTGELFF
>TRBV9|.|TRBJ2-5|.
TGTGCCAGCAGCGTAGGGACTTCCCAAGAGACCCAGTACTTC
CASSVGTSQETQYF
>TRBV4-1|many|TRBJ2-7|.
TGCGCCAGCAGCCAAGATAGGGCCCCCGGTGACGAGCAGTACTTC
CASSQDRAPGDEQYF
>TRBV18|many|TRBJ1-2|TRBD1
TGTGCCAGCTCACCCATGGACAGGGGGCCTGGTGGCTACACCTTC
CASSPMDRGPGGYTF
>TRBV4-3|many|TRBJ1-2|.
TGCGCCAGCAGCCCGGAGGGGAGAGGCAACTATGGCTACACCTTC
CASSPEGRGNYGYTF
>TRBV5-1|few|TRBJ2-7|TRBD1
TGCGCCAGCAGCTTGGGGCGGGACAGGGTTGTTTACGAGCAGTACTTC
CASSLGRDRVVYEQYF
>TRBV6-1|.|TRBJ2-5|.
TGTGCCAGCGCCCCCGGAGGGGGGGAAGAGACCCAGTACTTC
CASAPGGGEETQYF
>TRBV7-2|many|TRBJ2-7|TRBD2
TGCGCCAGCAGCTTGGGAGGGGACGAGCAGTACTTC
CASSLGGDEQYF
>TRBV24-1|few|TRBJ2-2|TRBD2
TGTGCCACCAGTGTCTCGGGAGGGGCCGGGGAGCTGTTTTTT
CATSVSGGAGELFF
>TRBV12-3/TRBV12-4|.|TRBJ2-5|.
TGTGCCAGCAGTAACGTGAGGTGGACCCAGTACTTC
CASSNVRWTQYF
>TRBV6-1|many|TRBJ2-7|.
TGTGCCAGCCACCCCGAGACTGGGGTCTCCGAGCAGTACTTC
CASHPETGVSEQYF
>TRBV2|.|TRBJ2-5|TRBD2
TGTGCCAGCAGTGTACAAGCGGGGGGTCAAGAGACCCAGTACTTC
CASSVQAGGQETQYF
>TRBV6-5|.|TRBJ1-1|TRBD1
TGTGCCAGCAGTTACGGACAGGGGGCATACCTGGGAACTGAAGCTTTCTTT
CASSYGQGAYLGTEAFF
>TRBV7-9|many|TRBJ1-5|.
TGTGCCAGCAGCGCACAGACGGAGCCCCAGCATTTT
CASSAQTEPQHF
>TRBV28|.|TRBJ1-3|.
TGTGCCAGCAGGGGACGGTTCTCTGGAAACACCATATATTTT
CASRGRFSGNTIYF
>TRBV6-2/TRBV6-3|many|TRBJ1-1|TRBD1
TGTGCCAGCGCCACTACAGGGGGCGGGAGGACTGAAGCTTTCTTT
CASATTGGGRTEAFF
>TRBV19|many|TRBJ1-5|.
TGTGCCAGTAGTTCCCTCCTCAATGGCCATCAGCCCCAGCATTTT
CASSSLLNGHQPQHF
>TRBV12-3/TRBV12-4|many|TRBJ2-5|TRBD2
TGTGCCAGCACCCTGGGGGACTATGAGACCCAGTACTTC
CASTLGDYETQYF
>TRBV27|.|TRBJ1-2|.
TGTGCCAGCAGCACACGGGACTCAAACTATGGCTACACCTTC
CASSTRDSNYGYTF
>TRBV27|many|TRBJ2-7|TRBD1
TGTGCCAGCTCAACCGGGACAGCCCTCTACGAGCAGTACTTC
CASSTGTALYEQYF
>TRBV12-3/TRBV12-4|.|TRBJ1-5|.
TGTGCCAGCAGTTCCATCGGACCAGGTGGCAATCAGCCCCAGCATTTT
CASSSIGPGGNQPQHF
>TRBV29-1|medium-sized|TRBJ1-5|.
TGCAGCGTTGAAGAATCGGGGGGCAATCAGCCCCAGCATTTT
CSVEESGGNQPQHF
>TRBV6-1|few|TRBJ1-1|.
TGTGCCAGCAGTGAAGCAGTAGGGGGAAAGGGCACTGAAGCTTTCTTT
CASSEAVGGKGTEAFF
>TRBV27|many|TRBJ2-5|.
TGTGCCAGCAGTTTCAATTCCCCCGGCCAAGAGACCCAGTACTTC
CASSFNSPGQETQYF
>TRBV28|.|TRBJ1-2|.
TGTGCCAGCAGTTTAGCACAGATTCCCTATGGCTACACCTTC
CASSLAQIPYGYTF
>TRBV10-3|.|TRBJ2-7|.
TGTGCCATCAGTGCGGATTACGAGCAGTACTTC
CAISADYEQYF
>TRBV5-1|few|TRBJ2-2|TRBD2
TGCGCCAGCAGCTGGGGGACTAGCGGAATCACCGGGGAGCTGTTTTTT
CASSWGTSGITGELFF
>TRBV7-9|many|TRBJ2-7|.
TGTGCCAGCAGCTTAGCTGGGGACCACGAGCAGTACTTC
CASSLAGDHEQYF
>TRBV20-1|few|TRBJ2-5|.
TGCAGTGCGCCGGCTCGGGGGCTGGGGGAGACCCAGTACTTC
CSAPARGLGETQYF
>TRBV14|many|TRBJ2-7|TRBD1
TGTGCCAGCAGCTTTGGACAGGGCCTCTCCTACGAGCAGTACTTC
CASSFGQGLSYEQYF
>TRBV7-9|many|TRBJ1-3|.
TGTGCCGGACTTAGAAACACCATATATTTT
CAGLRNTIYF
>TRBV3-1|many|TRBJ2-7|TRBD1
TGTGCCAGCAGCCAAGTCGGGACAGGGGGCGAGCAGTACTTC
CASSQVGTGGEQYF
>TRBV20-1|.|TRBJ2-5|TRBD1
TGCAGTGCTAGCGGACAGGGATGGAAGGGGACCCAGTACTTC
CSASGQGWKGTQYF
>TRBV5-4|many|TRBJ1-2|TRBD1
TGTGCCAGCAGCTTGAGACAGGGGATTTATGGCTACACCTTC
CASSLRQGIYGYTF
>TRBV6-1|.|TRBJ1-5|TRBD1
TGTGCCAGCAGCCCCTGGGGAGGGGGCCGTAGCAATCAGCCCCAGCATTTT
CASSPWGGGRSNQPQHF
>TRBV12-3/TRBV12-4|many|TRBJ1-5|.
TGTGCCAGCAGCCCTCCCAACTTAGGTCAGCCCCAGCATTTT
CASSPPNLGQPQHF
>TRBV28|many|TRBJ1-1|TRBD1
TGTGCCAGCAGTTTGCCCAGGGGGCTGCCTGGAACTGAAGCTTTCTTT
CASSLPRGLPGTEAFF
>TRBV6-2/TRBV6-3|.|TRBJ1-2|.
TGTGCCAGCAGTTACTCTGAGGCCCCCCGCTACACCTTC
CASSYSEAPRYTF
>TRBV6-2/TRBV6-3|.|TRBJ1-5|.
TGTGCCATTACGCCCCAGCATTTT
CAITPQHF